Sequencing of this T cell receptor beta chain was carried out in a study of blood T cell repertoires in COVID-19. Turning to the study itself: The United States, Italy and Spain provided the acute and convalescent COVID-19 samples. The analysed material was cDNA or gDNA that came from T cells, B-cell-depleted T cells, or PBMCs.

Per the original data handling: Estimates of nucleated cell counts were drawn from the amplification of reference gene primers. Assay: immunoSEQ multiplex PCR; the TCRdb copy retains only in-frame clones and omits some. V, J and clone size were drawn from that table, and D and trimming were deduced from the DNA. This table has approximately 100,000 clones, 85% to 90% appearing once. Germline CDR1 reads MGHRA; CDR2 reads YSYEKL. CDR3 size: 14 residues. Trimming took off 0 bases at V and 1 base at J, with 6 bases between the two ends. A single count supports this clone. The V and J genes are TRBV4-1 and TRBJ1-1; tentative D call: TRBD1 (6 bases). This TCR was recovered from a human donor in a cohort sampled during active COVID-19. The sample consisted of peripheral blood. CDR3 in DNA: TGCGCCAGCAGCCAAGACAGGGGGAACACTGAAGCTTTCTTT. This sequence encodes CASSQDRGNTEAFF.